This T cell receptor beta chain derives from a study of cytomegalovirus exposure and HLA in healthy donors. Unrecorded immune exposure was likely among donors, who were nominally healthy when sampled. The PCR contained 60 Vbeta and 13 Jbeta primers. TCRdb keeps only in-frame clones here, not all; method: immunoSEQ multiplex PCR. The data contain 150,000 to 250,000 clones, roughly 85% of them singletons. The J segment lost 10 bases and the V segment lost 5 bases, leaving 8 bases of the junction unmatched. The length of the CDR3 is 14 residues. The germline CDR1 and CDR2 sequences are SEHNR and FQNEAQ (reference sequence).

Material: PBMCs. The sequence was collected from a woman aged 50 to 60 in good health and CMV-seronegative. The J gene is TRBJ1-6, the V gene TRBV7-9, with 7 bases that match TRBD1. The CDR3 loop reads CASSRDRVPSPLHF. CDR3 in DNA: TGTGCCAGCAGCCGAGACAGGGTACCATCACCCCTCCACTTT.